The present entry profiles one T cell receptor beta chain with its context. Its antigen is not identified. The sample comes from a study of blood T cells in healthy people across ages. The total RNA that was extracted per sample amounted to at least 5 micrograms. Using a J-beta primer mix together with a sample-barcoded 5' primer, a second PCR was run for roughly 7 to 12 cycles. No fewer than 2.5 million CDR3-containing paired-end reads came from each sample. A single record per CDR3 protein comes from TCRdb applying MiXCR to the 5' RACE reads. The data contain 980,000 or so distinct CDR3 sequences, about 44% of them singletons. Whole-study results and caveats: CMV status of donors was not determined, possibly confounding expanded clonotype changes. Diversity figures based on one million T cells were deemed too low.

This CDR3 is built from 15 residues. Germline CDR1 SGHDN, CDR2 FVKESK. The gene calls are TRBV14 and TRBJ2-1, with D possibly TRBD2 on 5 matching bases. The J call may be faulty, since TRBJ2-7 better matches the DNA end. Sequenced: blood. The sequence was obtained from a man aged 25-45 years in good health. CDR3 region: CASSQGGPPYNEQYF. The CDR3 DNA follows: TGTGCCAGCAGCCAAGGCGGGCCGCCCTACAATGAGCAGTACTTC.